This passage covers 26 T cell receptor beta chains from one sample sequenced in a study of cytomegalovirus exposure and HLA in healthy donors. PCR used 60 Vbeta primers and 13 Jbeta primers. Measured with immunoSEQ multiplex PCR; TCRdb has only the in-frame clones, and not every one. The sample lists fewer than 150,000 clones, approximately 80% seen once, with 3.7% in the top ten. The material sequenced was PBMCs. The origin of the receptors is a human donor in good health.

The rearrangement joins TRBV5-4 to TRBJ2-3; 10 nucleotides agree with TRBD2. The V gene's germline CDR1 is SGHNT and CDR2 YYREEE (reference sequence). The CDR3 sequence is 15 residues long. The J segment lost 4 bases and the V segment lost 3 bases, leaving 5 bases of the junction unmatched. CDR3 protein: CASSSGTSASDTQYF. The CDR3 nucleotides read TGTGCCAGCAGCTCCGGGACTAGCGCGTCAGATACGCAGTATTTT.

The chain has TRBV7-8 and TRBJ2-2; D call uncertain. With 1 base removed from V and 6 bases from J, the gap between germline ends came to 6 bases. The germline V gene has CDR1 SGHVS and CDR2 FQNEAQ. The CDR3 is 13 amino acids. CDR3 coding DNA: TGTGCCAGCAGCTTAGACCCGGCCGGGGAGCTGTTTTTT. Protein product: CASSLDPAGELFF.

This clone was seen a handful of times. CDR3 in amino acids: CASSPGGTGADEQYF. CDR3 DNA: TGTGCCAGCAGCCCAGGGGGGACGGGTGCGGACGAGCAGTACTTC. The V and J genes are TRBV11-1 and TRBJ2-7; D is possibly TRBD1 (7 bases). The CDR3 sequence is 15 residues long. Deletions cut 5 bases from V and 5 bases from J, with 19 bases between. In germline, CDR1 is SGHAT, CDR2 FQDESV (reference sequence).

This chain links TRBV4-1 with TRBJ2-5; tentatively, D is TRBD2 (5 bases). Germline CDR1 is MGHRA and CDR2 is YSYEKL. Trimming left V 0 bases short and J 3 bases short, with 8 bases between. CDR3 length equals 14 residues. The CDR3: CASSQDGAEETQYF. The CDR3 DNA follows: TGCGCCAGCAGCCAAGATGGAGCGGAAGAGACCCAGTACTTC.

The rearrangement joins TRBV19 to TRBJ1-1; unclear D gene. Germline values: CDR1 LNHDA, CDR2 SQIVND (reference sequence). V gave up 3 bases and J gave up 7 bases, with 6 bases separating them. The CDR3 length is 11 residues. CDR3 sequence reads: CASSMRSEAFF. CDR3 nucleotides: TGTGCCAGTAGTATGAGAAGTGAAGCTTTCTTT.

The chain has TRBV6-1 and TRBJ2-3; 12 nucleotides match TRBD2. Germline V gene data show CDR1 as MNHNS and CDR2 as SASEGT. The CDR3 totals 14 residues. The trim removed 9 bases at V and 8 bases at J, leaving 9 bases unmatched. The CDR3 reads CARSSGRARGTQYF. DNA of the CDR3: TGTGCCAGATCTAGCGGGAGGGCCAGGGGTACGCAGTATTTT.

The chain couples TRBV7-2 to TRBJ1-2; D uncertain. CDR1 and CDR2 (germline): SGHTA, FQGNSA. Trimming pared 2 bases from V and 8 bases from J, leaving 18 bases between. This CDR3 is 15 amino acids long. CDR3 in DNA: TGTGCCAGCAGCTTAAGTCCGGGGATCGCAAGGGGCTACACCTTC. This encodes CASSLSPGIARGYTF.

This chain uses TRBV5-1 with TRBJ1-1; D might be TRBD1 (5 bases). Trimming cost V 5 bases and J 4 bases, with 12 bases left between them. Looked up from germline, CDR1 is SGHRS and CDR2 is YFSETQ. The CDR3 is 13 amino acids. The CDR3 DNA reads TGCGCCAGCAGACCCGACAGCTTCACTGAAGCTTTCTTT. This codes for CASRPDSFTEAFF.

This chain joins TRBV11-2 and TRBJ2-1; 9 positions agree with TRBD2. Germline V gene data show CDR1 as SGHAT and CDR2 as FQNNGV. The V and J ends lost 1 base and 4 bases, in that order; junction bases with no gene match: 5. The CDR3 has 16 residues. The CDR3 is CASSLVLAGQYNEQFF. The CDR3 region has the DNA TGTGCCAGCAGCTTAGTACTAGCGGGTCAATACAATGAGCAGTTCTTC.

This clone was seen just once. Germline and junction disagree at one end, which may indicate a read error. V is TRBV6-5 and J is TRBJ2-6, with D possibly TRBD1 on 5 matching bases. The CDR3 contains 15 residues. The germline V gene has CDR1 MNHEY and CDR2 SVGAGI. This chain's CDR3 is CASSYESSGANGLTF. In DNA, the CDR3 is TGTGCCAGCAGTTACGAAAGCTCTGGGGCCAACGGCCTGACTTTC.

The J gene is TRBJ2-1, the V gene TRBV18; a possible D gene is TRBD2 (6 bases). V was cut by 3 bases and J by 9 bases, with 15 bases left in between. This CDR3 comprises 14 residues. Germline V gene lookup returns CDR1 KGHSH and CDR2 LQKENI. The CDR3 nucleotides are TGTGCCAGCTCACCCACAACGACTAGTGGTGAGCAGTTCTTC. This codes for CASSPTTTSGEQFF.

The chain carries TRBV28 and TRBJ2-5, with TRBD1 matching 7 bases. This CDR3 is built from 14 residues. Germline loops: CDR1 MDHEN, CDR2 SYDVKM. J was trimmed by 5 bases and V by 5 bases; bases with no gene match: 8. CDR3 in amino acids: CASSPYRGSETQYF. The CDR3 DNA sequence: TGTGCCAGCAGTCCTTACAGGGGCAGCGAGACCCAGTACTTC. Full variable domain (remainder filled in from reference TRBV28 and TRBJ2-5): DVKVTQSSRYLVKRTGEKVFLECVQDMDHENMFWYRQDPGLGLRLIYFSYDVKMKEKGDIPEGYSVSREKKERFSLILESASTNQTSMYLCASSPYRGSETQYFGPGTRLLVL.

V gene TRBV7-2 combines with J gene TRBJ2-3; 10 bases match TRBD2. The CDR3 consists of 17 residues. Trimming cost V 1 base and J 4 bases; bases outside gene matches: 8. Germline CDR1 SGHTA, CDR2 FQGNSA. Here the CDR3 DNA reads TGTGCCAGCAGCTTAGGCACGGAGCGGGAGGGGCCAGATACGCAGTATTTT. Residues: CASSLGTEREGPDTQYF.

The genes are TRBV7-9 and TRBJ2-7; TRBD1 matches at 7 bases. V dropped 2 bases and J dropped 1; count of bases not matched to a gene: 2. From germline, CDR1 is SEHNR and CDR2 FQNEAQ (reference sequence). The CDR3 extends over 14 amino acids. CDR3 sequence: CASSLTGQSYEQYF. In nucleotides, the CDR3 is TGTGCCAGCAGCTTAACGGGACAGTCCTACGAGCAGTACTTC.

Comment on this clone: Within the sample, other DNA sequences also encode this same CDR3. The chain links TRBV14 to TRBJ2-5, with a tentative D call TRBD1 (5 bases). The length of the CDR3 is 16 residues. Germline V gives CDR1 SGHDN, CDR2 FVKESK. Between the trimmed V and J ends, which lost 0 bases and 0 bases, there was a span of 11 bases. This CDR3 is CASSQEGLPDQETQYF. Here the CDR3 DNA reads TGTGCCAGCAGCCAAGAGGGGCTACCAGACCAAGAGACCCAGTACTTC.

There are a few counts of this clone. This chain joins TRBV28 and TRBJ2-2, with 8 bases that match TRBD2. The germline gives CDR1 MDHEN, CDR2 SYDVKM. J gave up 1 base and V 5 bases, and 9 bases lay outside the gene matches. The CDR3 is made up of 17 amino acids. The CDR3 reads CASSDTSGGLNTGELFF. CDR3 nucleotide sequence: TGTGCCAGCAGTGATACTAGCGGCGGACTGAACACCGGGGAGCTGTTTTTT.

This clone was detected only a few times. This chain joins TRBV6-6 and TRBJ2-5; tentatively, D is TRBD2 (6 bases). This CDR3 is built from 14 residues. V gave up 2 bases and J gave up 5 bases, with 12 bases separating them. Germline V gives CDR1 MNHNY, CDR2 SVGAGI (reference sequence). The CDR3 reads CASSYGGTAETQYF. In DNA form, the CDR3 reads TGTGCCAGCAGTTACGGAGGGACGGCGGAGACCCAGTACTTC.

The chain joins TRBV19 to TRBJ1-5, with D tentatively TRBD1 (6 bases). Germline CDR1 reads LNHDA; CDR2 reads SQIVND (reference sequence). The CDR3 totals 15 residues. Trimming left V 7 bases short and J 2 bases short, with 15 bases between. The CDR3 DNA reads TGTGCCAGTAACCCCCAGGGGTCGGGCAATCAGCCCCAGCATTTT. Amino acid sequence: CASNPQGSGNQPQHF. Full variable domain (rest looked up from reference TRBV19 and TRBJ1-5): DGGITQSPKYLFRKEGQNVTLSCEQNLNHDAMYWYRQDPGQGLRLIYYSQIVNDFQKGDIAEGYSVSREKKESFPLTVTSAQKNPTAFYLCASNPQGSGNQPQHFGDGTRLSIL.

The J gene is TRBJ2-1, the V gene TRBV4-2; D gene uncertain. The CDR3 runs to 13 residues. CDR1 LGHNA and CDR2 YNFKEQ come from the germline V gene. V lost 4 bases to trimming and J lost 5 bases, with 9 bases between them. CDR3 sequence (DNA): TGTGCCAGCAGCCGAGGCCAGAACAATGAGCAGTTCTTC. Its protein product is CASSRGQNNEQFF.

The CDR3 loop reads CASSPGLAGVIEQFF. The CDR3 coding sequence is TGTGCCAGCAGCCCGGGACTAGCGGGAGTAATTGAGCAGTTCTTC. The rearrangement links TRBV5-5 to TRBJ2-1, with 14 bases identical to TRBD2. CDR3 length: 15 amino acids. CDR1 and CDR2 from the germline V gene are SGHKS and YYEKEE (reference sequence). Trimming at V came to 4 bases and at J to 9 bases, leaving 6 bases not matched to a gene. Complete variable domain (other parts from reference TRBV5-5 and TRBJ2-1): DAGVTQSPTHLIKTRGQQVTLRCSPISGHKSVSWYQQVLGQGPQFIFQYYEKEERGRGNFPDRFSARQFPNYSSELNVNALLLGDSALYLCASSPGLAGVIEQFFGPGTRLTVL.

The chain links TRBV10-2 to TRBJ2-7; TRBD2 agrees at 8 bases. This CDR3 spans 14 amino acids. The J segment lost 0 bases and the V segment lost 8 bases, leaving 6 bases of the junction unmatched. Germline CDR1 WSHSY, CDR2 SAAADI. CDR3 region: CASPLSGSSYEQYF. DNA for the CDR3: TGCGCCAGCCCGCTAAGCGGGAGCTCCTACGAGCAGTACTTC.

V and J are TRBV28 and TRBJ1-3; D is unclear. V shed 3 bases and J shed 0 bases, with 6 bases lying between them. The CDR3 is 14 residues long. Germline V gene lookup returns CDR1 MDHEN and CDR2 SYDVKM. CDR3 protein: CASSFIPSGNTIYF. The CDR3 nucleotides are TGTGCCAGCAGTTTTATCCCCTCTGGAAACACCATATATTTT. The full variable domain, in which reference TRBV28 and TRBJ1-3 provide the parts outside the CDR3, is DVKVTQSSRYLVKRTGEKVFLECVQDMDHENMFWYRQDPGLGLRLIYFSYDVKMKEKGDIPEGYSVSREKKERFSLILESASTNQTSMYLCASSFIPSGNTIYFGEGSWLTVV.

The chain couples TRBV28 to TRBJ1-1; a weak D match, TRBD1 (5 bases). The CDR3 runs 13 residues. Per germline, CDR1 MDHEN and CDR2 SYDVKM. V was pared by 3 bases and J by 6 bases, with 11 bases between. CDR3: CASSLAGSPEAFF. The DNA of the CDR3 is TGTGCCAGCAGTTTGGCAGGGTCCCCTGAAGCTTTCTTT.

Here the CDR3 reads CASMEGRPSGANVLTF. The CDR3 DNA sequence: TGTGCCAGCATGGAGGGTAGACCATCTGGGGCCAACGTCCTGACTTTC. The chain joins TRBV28 to TRBJ2-6, with D tentatively TRBD2 (6 bases). Germline lookup yields CDR1 MDHEN and CDR2 SYDVKM. V lost 7 bases and J 1 base, leaving 14 bases between the germline ends. The CDR3 length is 16 residues.

The chain uses TRBV7-9 and TRBJ2-7; the match to TRBD2 covers 8 bases. Germline V gives CDR1 SEHNR, CDR2 FQNEAQ (reference sequence). The ends lost 5 bases at V and 3 bases at J; junction bases unmatched: 9. The CDR3 consists of 15 residues. DNA for the CDR3: TGTGCCAGCAGCCCGTACAGGGCGGGGGGCTACGAGCAGTACTTC. It codes for CASSPYRAGGYEQYF.

The chain carries TRBV9 and TRBJ2-1; 10 nucleotides align to TRBD2. J gave up 12 bases and V 0 bases, and 9 bases lay outside the gene matches. Germline V gives CDR1 SGDLS, CDR2 YYNGEE. There are 15 residues in the CDR3. In nucleotides, the CDR3 is TGTGCCAGCAGCGTAGTAGCGGGAGGTGCGATGGTGCAGTTCTTC. This encodes CASSVVAGGAMVQFF.